A selection of T cell receptor beta chains follows, all from one sample in a study of blood T cell repertoires in COVID-19. The method was immunoSEQ multiplex PCR; TCRdb's version includes in-frame clones alone and lacks a portion of them. The data hold about 250,000 clones, with about 89% observed a single time. Sequencing was carried out using peripheral blood. The receptors were gathered from a man aged 30-40 years with acute or convalescent COVID-19. Both conserved end residues are part of each CDR3. Where a row states a size, it is once, few, many or the class of an expanded clone; other rows omit it.

length: 14; J: TRBJ1-2; V: TRBV6-5; size: .; CDR3: CASSPRPANYGYTF
length: 13; J: TRBJ2-1; V: TRBV5-6; size: .; CDR3: CASINGVYNEQFF
length: 15; J: TRBJ2-5; V: TRBV27; size: .; CDR3: CASSAYRDSAETQYF
length: 13; J: TRBJ1-2; V: TRBV3-1/TRBV3-2; size: .; CDR3: CASSRGGAGGYTF
length: 13; J: TRBJ1-4; V: TRBV28; size: .; CDR3: CASSLPGYEKLFF
length: 19; J: TRBJ1-2; V: TRBV24-1; size: .; CDR3: CATSDFRTGASVSNYGYTF
length: 13; J: TRBJ2-5; V: TRBV6-2/TRBV6-3; size: .; CDR3: CASSWTGEGTQYF
length: 15; J: TRBJ2-1; V: TRBV5-1; size: .; CDR3: CASSFRLGASNEQFF
length: 12; J: TRBJ2-1; V: TRBV5-6; size: .; CDR3: CASSRTGVEQFF
length: 16; J: TRBJ1-6; V: TRBV27; size: .; CDR3: CASVHRALLENSPLHF
length: 15; J: TRBJ2-1; V: TRBV28; size: .; CDR3: CASSQGQVSYNEQFF
length: 16; J: TRBJ2-7; V: TRBV15; size: .; CDR3: CATSREGQVSSYEQYF
length: 19; J: TRBJ1-6; V: TRBV30; size: .; CDR3: CAWSSPLGRGGSYNSPLHF
length: 13; J: TRBJ1-1; V: TRBV2; size: once; CDR3: CASSGGLNTEAFF
length: 14; J: TRBJ2-7; V: TRBV11-2; size: .; CDR3: CASSLPAGNREQYF
length: 15; J: TRBJ2-7; V: TRBV7-3; size: .; CDR3: CASSLEGRNSYEQYF
length: 15; J: TRBJ2-1; V: TRBV15; size: once; CDR3: CATSPRLAGGNEQFF